This T cell receptor beta chain was profiled in a study of sequential checkpoint blockade in melanoma. Germline CDR1 reads LNHDA; CDR2 reads SQIVND (reference sequence). Trimming cost V 10 bases and J 4 bases, with 13 bases left between them. CDR3 length: 12 residues. Sequencing was performed with immunoSEQ multiplex PCR; in TCRdb, only in-frame clones are kept and a portion is missing. This sample yields tens of thousands of clones, of which roughly 88% are seen a single time; around 12% belongs to the top ten. Noted treatment: randomized to nivolumab then ipilimumab (arm A) or the reverse (arm B). The J gene is TRBJ1-1, the V gene TRBV19, with D maybe TRBD1 (6 bases). Sample: CD8+ T cells sorted from blood (inferred from file names), taken from a patient given nivolumab and ipilimumab in sequence. This clonotype was sampled from a human donor with melanoma. CDR3 residues: CATTWGPTEAFF. CDR3 nucleotides: TGTGCCACCACCTGGGGGCCCACTGAAGCTTTCTTT.